Included here is one TCR beta chain sequence, with context. The data belong to a study of blood T cell repertoires in COVID-19. Measured with immunoSEQ multiplex PCR; TCRdb has only the in-frame clones, and not every one. The data contain roughly 260,000 clones, more than 85% of them singletons. Sequences were obtained from peripheral blood. The source is a person under 30 with COVID-19, enrolled during active disease.

The CDR3, as DNA: TGTGCCGTCCTTCGGAGACATACGCAGTATTTT. Translating gives CAVLRRHTQYF. V gene TRBV12-3 or TRBV12-4 combines with J gene TRBJ2-3; D uncertain. The CDR3 is 11 residues long. V was pared by 11 bases and J by 7 bases, with 13 bases between.